This entry features one TCR beta chain sequence. The data were obtained in a study of Graves' ophthalmopathy and Graves' hyperthyroidism. The CDR3 consists of 11 residues. Germline V gives CDR1 SNHLY, CDR2 FYNNEI. The ends were cut back, 6 bases at V and 9 bases at J, with 9 bases in the middle. RNA transcripts provided the template for amplifying TCR beta CDR3 regions. An opening RT-PCR round employed HTBI primers and preceded a second-round multiplex PCR. TCRdb reanalysed the multiplex PCR reads using MiXCR and keeps one entry per CDR3 protein. The table has a few hundred thousand distinct CDR3 sequences, under 45% seen once.

Sequenced: peripheral blood or thyroid tissue (not recorded which). This chain uses TRBV2 with TRBJ2-1; possible D gene TRBD2, 6 bases. This TCR was sampled from an adult man with Graves' hyperthyroidism. This chain's CDR3 is CASREGREQFF. The CDR3 bases are TGTGCCAGCAGGGAGGGCCGTGAGCAGTTCTTC.